The present T cell receptor beta chain was sequenced within a study of cytomegalovirus exposure and HLA in healthy donors. This CDR3 contains 13 residues. V was pared by 5 bases and J by 1 base, with 9 bases between. The germline gives CDR1 MGHDK, CDR2 SYGVNS. This PCR relied on a set of 60 Vbeta primers and 13 Jbeta primers. Generated by immunoSEQ multiplex PCR, the TCRdb table keeps only in-frame clones and is missing some. Across just under 90,000 clones, the top ten clones capture about 5.9% of the sample. The sequencing sample was made of PBMCs. This sequence was found in a girl under 18 in good health and CMV-seropositive. The gene calls are TRBV25-1 and TRBJ2-7, with D tentatively TRBD1 (6 bases). The CDR3 region is CASSPQGSYEQYF. Written as DNA, the CDR3 is TGTGCCAGCAGTCCCCAGGGGTCCTACGAGCAGTACTTC.